This T cell receptor beta chain derives from a study of T cells after yellow fever vaccination. The authors made TCR cDNA by 5'RACE template switching, adding a universal primer site and UMIs. TCRdb redid the calling of the 5' RACE reads with MiXCR, one entry per CDR3 protein. The data hold 510,000 or so distinct CDR3 sequences, with roughly a fifth observed a single time. Study outcomes and limitations: The secondary response showed a weaker magnitude and a faster peak, day 5 versus 15. Booster samples showed a return of most primary-vaccination clones (about 96% CD4, over 70% CD8). Contaminants from the bulk population, in the form of abundant clonotypes, could be found in FACS-sorted repertoires.

As to this clonotype: The antigen remains unidentified. One end of the junction fails to match germline, which may point to a read error.

CDR3 size: 12 residues. Per the germline V gene, CDR1 is SGHNT and CDR2 is YYREEE (reference sequence). This sequence joins TRBV5-4 and TRBJ2-1, with D possibly matching TRBD2 (7 bases). The sample was PBMCs, taken 15 days after the yellow fever booster vaccination. The origin of this receptor is a man under 40 who received the YFV17D yellow fever vaccine. CDR3 protein: CASSLEGGIGVF. The CDR3 DNA reads TGTGCCAGCAGCTTGGAGGGGGGGATTGGCGTCTTC.